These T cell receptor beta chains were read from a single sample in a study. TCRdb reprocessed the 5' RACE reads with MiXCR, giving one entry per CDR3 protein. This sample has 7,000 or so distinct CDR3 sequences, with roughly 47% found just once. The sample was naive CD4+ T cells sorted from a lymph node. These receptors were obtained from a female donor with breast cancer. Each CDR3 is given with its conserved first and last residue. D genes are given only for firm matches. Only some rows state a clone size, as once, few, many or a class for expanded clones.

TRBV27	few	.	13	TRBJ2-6	TGTGCCAGCAGGGGTTATGGGGCCAACGTCCTGACTTTC	CASRGYGANVLTF
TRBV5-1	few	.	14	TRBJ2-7	TGCGCCAGCAGCTTGACTCCTCCAGCGCGCGAGCAGTACTTC	CASSLTPPAREQYF
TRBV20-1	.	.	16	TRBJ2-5	TGCAGTGCTAGAGGAGGGGCATCAGCGGCCCAAGAGACCCAGTACTTC	CSARGGASAAQETQYF
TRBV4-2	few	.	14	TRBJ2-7	TGTGCCAGCAGCGCTCTAGGGAACTCCTACGAGCAGTACTTC	CASSALGNSYEQYF
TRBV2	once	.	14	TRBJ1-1	TGTGCCAGCAGGAGAGACGGGGCGGACACTGAAGCTTTCTTT	CASRRDGADTEAFF
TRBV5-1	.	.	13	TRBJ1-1	TGCGCCAGCAGCTCGAACCAGAACACTGAAGCTTTCTTT	CASSSNQNTEAFF
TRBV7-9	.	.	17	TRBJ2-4	TGTGCCAGCAGCTTAGCCCTTGGGGGGTTCGCCAAAAACATTCAGTACTTC	CASSLALGGFAKNIQYF
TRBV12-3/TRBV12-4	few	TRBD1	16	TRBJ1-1	TGTGCCAGCAGTTTCCGGGACAGCGTTGGCGACACTGAAGCTTTCTTT	CASSFRDSVGDTEAFF
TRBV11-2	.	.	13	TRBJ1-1	TGTGCCAGCAGCTTACTGGGGAACACTGAAGCTTTCTTT	CASSLLGNTEAFF
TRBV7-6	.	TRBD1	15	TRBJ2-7	TGTGCCAGCAGCTCAATCAGACAGGGTAAGAACGAGCAGTACTTC	CASSSIRQGKNEQYF
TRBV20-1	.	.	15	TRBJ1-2	TGCAGTGCCGGGCCCCAGGGAAACGTAGACTATGGCTACACCTTC	CSAGPQGNVDYGYTF
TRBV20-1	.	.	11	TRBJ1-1	TGCAGTGCTCGAGAGAATTTGGGAGCTTTCTTT	CSARENLGAFF
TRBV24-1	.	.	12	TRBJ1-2	TGTGCCACCGGGTCCACAGACAGTGGCTACACCTTC	CATGSTDSGYTF
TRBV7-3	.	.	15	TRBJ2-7	TGTGTCAGCAGCTTAGGCTTAGGGTCCTCCTACGAGCAGTACTTC	CVSSLGLGSSYEQYF
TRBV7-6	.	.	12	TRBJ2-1	TGTGCCAGCAGCGCTACTGGCAATGAGCAGTTCTTC	CASSATGNEQFF
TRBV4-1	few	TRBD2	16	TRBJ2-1	TGCGCCAGCAGCCAACCCCTAGCGGGAGCGCTCAATGAGCAGTTCTTC	CASSQPLAGALNEQFF
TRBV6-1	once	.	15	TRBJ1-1	TGTGCCAGCAGTGACGGGCAGGGACCGTACACTGAAGCTTCCTTT	CASSDGQGPYTEASF
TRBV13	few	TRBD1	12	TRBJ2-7	TGTGCCAGCAGTACAGGGGCCTACGAGCAGTACTTC	CASSTGAYEQYF
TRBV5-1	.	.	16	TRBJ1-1	TGCGCCAGCAGCTTCCGGGCCCAACAAGAGGGGACTGAAGCTTTCTTT	CASSFRAQQEGTEAFF
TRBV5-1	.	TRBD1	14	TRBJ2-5	TGCGCCAGCAACGTTGGGACAGCTCAAGAGACCCAGTACTTC	CASNVGTAQETQYF
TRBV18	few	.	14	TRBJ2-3	TGTGCCAGCTCACCTGGGGGGCCCACAGATACGCAGTATTTT	CASSPGGPTDTQYF
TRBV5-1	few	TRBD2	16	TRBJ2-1	TGCGCCAGCAGCCCCCGGACTAGCGGGAGGAACAATGAGCAGTTCTTC	CASSPRTSGRNNEQFF
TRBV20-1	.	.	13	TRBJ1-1	TGCAGTGCCAACCGGGGCACGGGGACTGAAGCTTTCTTT	CSANRGTGTEAFF
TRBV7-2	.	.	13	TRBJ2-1	TGTGCCAGCAGCTTAAACTCCTACAATGAGCAGTTCTTC	CASSLNSYNEQFF
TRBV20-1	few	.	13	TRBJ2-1	TGCAGTGCTCTTAACGTTGGGGCAGGTGAGCAGTTCTTC	CSALNVGAGEQFF
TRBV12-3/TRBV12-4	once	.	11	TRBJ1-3	TGTGCCAGCAGTGGCCTAAACACCATATATTTT	CASSGLNTIYF
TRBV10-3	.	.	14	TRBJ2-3	TGTGCCATCAGTGGGCCGACTAGCACAGATACGCAGTATTTT	CAISGPTSTDTQYF
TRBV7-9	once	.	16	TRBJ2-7	TGTGCCGGCAGCTTAAGAGGGGGGGGAGAACTCTACGAGCAGTACTTC	CAGSLRGGGELYEQYF
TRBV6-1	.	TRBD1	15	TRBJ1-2	TGTGCCAGCAGTGAGGGGACAGGAGGTAACTATGGCTACACCTTC	CASSEGTGGNYGYTF
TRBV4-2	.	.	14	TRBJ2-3	TGTGCCAGCAGCCAAGATTGGGACTCAGATACGCAGTATTTT	CASSQDWDSDTQYF
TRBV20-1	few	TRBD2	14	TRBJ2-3	TGCAGTGCTAAACCGGGACTAGCGATGCATACGCAGTATTTT	CSAKPGLAMHTQYF
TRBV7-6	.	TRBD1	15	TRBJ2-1	TGTGTCAGCAGCCCCGGGACAGGGGGCTACAATGAGCAGTTCTTC	CVSSPGTGGYNEQFF
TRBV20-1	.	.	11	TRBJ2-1	TGCAGTGCAATGGACAGCAGGAAGCAGTTCTTC	CSAMDSRKQFF
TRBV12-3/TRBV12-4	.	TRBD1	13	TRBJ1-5	TGTGCCAGCAGTTCGGGACAGGAACAGCCCCAGCATTTT	CASSSGQEQPQHF
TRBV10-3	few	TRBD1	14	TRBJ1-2	TGTGCCATCAGGGACCGGACAGGAAACTATGGCTACACCTTC	CAIRDRTGNYGYTF
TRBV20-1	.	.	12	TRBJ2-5	TGCAGTGCCCTAGGGCTAGCAGAGACCCAGTACTTC	CSALGLAETQYF
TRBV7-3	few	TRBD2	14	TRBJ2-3	TGTGCCAGCAGCTTCAGTAGCGGGGCAGATACGCAGTATTTT	CASSFSSGADTQYF
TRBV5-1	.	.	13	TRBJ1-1	TGCGCCAGCAGCTTCATGGCGAACACTGAAGCTTTCTTT	CASSFMANTEAFF
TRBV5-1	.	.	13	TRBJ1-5	TGCGCCAGCAGCCCAGGACCGAATCAGCCCCAGCATTTT	CASSPGPNQPQHF
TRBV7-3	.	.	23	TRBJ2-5	TGTGCCAGCAGCTCCACCCTTGGTGGTTTGGGCTACCTTAAAGACTTAAGCCAAGAGGCCCAGTACTTC	CASSSTLGGLGYLKDLSQEAQYF
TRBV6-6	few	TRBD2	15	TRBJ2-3	TGTGCCAGCAGTCCCGGGACTAGTGGCACAGATACGCAGTATTTT	CASSPGTSGTDTQYF
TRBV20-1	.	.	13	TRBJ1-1	TGCAGTGCTAAGGGGCATACGAACACTGAAGCTTTCTTT	CSAKGHTNTEAFF
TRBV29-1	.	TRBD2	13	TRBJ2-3	TGCAGCGTTGGAGCGGGAGTCACAGATACGCAGTATTTT	CSVGAGVTDTQYF
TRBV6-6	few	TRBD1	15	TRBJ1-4	TGTGCCAGCAGTTACATAACAGGGGGCAATGAAAAACTGTTTTTT	CASSYITGGNEKLFF
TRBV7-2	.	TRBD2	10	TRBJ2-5	TGTGCCAGCAGCTTAGGGGGACTAGATTTC	CASSLGGLDF
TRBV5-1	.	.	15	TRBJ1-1	TGCGCCGGCAGCTCTAATTCGGGACGGTACACTGAAGCTTTCTTT	CAGSSNSGRYTEAFF
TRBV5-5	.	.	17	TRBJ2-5	TGTGCCAGCAGCCTTAGTAAGGACATATGGGTCCAAGAGACCCAGTACTTC	CASSLSKDIWVQETQYF
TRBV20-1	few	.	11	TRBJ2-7	TGCAGTGCTAGAGACAACTACGAGCAGTACTTC	CSARDNYEQYF